The entry that follows covers one T cell receptor beta chain sequence. Its antigen is not yet known. No base-level quality is on record; no much larger clone is a single base apart. Spanning cysteine to phenylalanine, the CDR3 consists of 15 amino acids. Just the 45-base CDR3 DNA is kept, in frame starting at base 1. A distance of 7 bases separates the germline ends of V and J, which lose 1 base and 0 bases respectively. Reading the germline V gene (reference sequence) gives CDR1 SGHNT and CDR2 YYREEE. This sample is drawn from a study of OX40 agonist ivuxolimab in advanced cancers. About the full investigation: Ivuxolimab was an agonistic, fully human IgG2 monoclonal antibody directed against OX40 (CD134), a costimulatory receptor. Intravenous ivuxolimab was administered to patients every 2 weeks at six dose levels: 0.01, 0.1, 0.3, 1.5, 3 and 10 mg/kg. Of the approximately 50 dose-escalation patients, hepatocellular carcinoma was present in roughly 19, melanoma in approximately 15, renal cell carcinoma in 9 and head and neck cancer in 9. A male proportion of roughly 85% and a mean age of about 60 years, ranging from roughly 20 to 80, were recorded for the dose-escalation cohort. Prior anti-PD-1, anti-PD-L1 or anti-CTLA-4 therapy was permitted, and checkpoint inhibitors had been received by around 39% of dose-escalation patients. Partial responses occurred in three dose-escalation patients: two with cutaneous melanoma and one with hepatocellular carcinoma. Peripheral TCRbeta sequencing aimed to test whether ivuxolimab altered TCR sequence diversity and caused clonal T-cell expansion. The monotherapy dose-escalation portion (N ≈ 56 patients) of the phase I ivuxolimab trial is reported in the paper.

Study-level results and caveats: After ivuxolimab, more expanded clones were found on average in CD8+ T cells than in CD4+ T cells. At doses of 0.1 to 3.0 mg/kg, clonal expansion of both CD4+ and CD8+ blood T cells was observed from baseline to week 6. In the 0.1-3.0 mg/kg groups, partial responders were among the patients with the lowest normalized peripheral clonal expansion, particularly in CD8+ T cells. Low levels of normalized T-cell clonal expansion were also seen in some nonresponding patients. The antigen specificity of the peripheral T cells that underwent clonal expansion was not determined.

To sequence the TCRbeta CDR3 region, genomic DNA was isolated from the sorted cells. TCRbeta CDR3 regions were sequenced using the immunoSEQ Assay. The table comes from immuneACCESS by way of TCRdb, which keeps in-frame sequences with V and J called. Part of the clones is missing from these tables; in studies checked, under half for an unresolved V gene and the rest for unknown reasons. The sample table records tens of thousands of clones; roughly 84% of these occur just once. The leading ten clones occupy around a sixth of the sample. Patients with a history of autoimmune disease or receiving systemic immunosuppression were excluded from the trial. In every dose cohort, peripheral blood was drawn for TCR sequencing at baseline, cycle 4 day 1, and cycle 7 day 1. The samples were drawn from a first-in-human, open-label, multicenter phase I dose-escalation trial of ivuxolimab. The trial enrolled adults with locally advanced or metastatic head and neck squamous cell, hepatocellular, melanoma or renal cell carcinoma. Before TCR sequencing, CD4+ T cells and CD8+ T cells from peripheral blood were sorted into separate populations.

The chain couples TRBV5-4 to TRBJ2-2, with no D gene named confidently. Sequencing was performed on CD4+ or CD8+ T cells sorted from blood, taken in a trial of the OX40 agonist ivuxolimab. The sequence came from an adult with an advanced solid tumor such as melanoma, head and neck, liver or kidney cancer. The nucleotides read TGTGCCAGCAGCTTGAGGTTCCCGAACACCGGGGAGCTGTTTTTT. Translated, it reads CASSLRFPNTGELFF.